This TCR beta chain was identified in a study of regulatory T cells in long-lasting Graves disease. V shed 5 bases and J 7 bases; nucleotides not matched to a gene: 17. CDR3 length: 18 amino acids. The germline V gene has CDR1 GTSNPN and CDR2 SVGIG (reference sequence). Time point given: newly diagnosed GD, antithyroid drugs for less than 3 months. There was RNA extracted from PBMCs, and the TCR library was made from it. Through Arm-PCR of CDR3 regions and iRepertoire HTBI primers, TCR beta libraries were built. TCRdb re-called the multiplex PCR reads through MiXCR, storing one row per CDR3 protein. The sample consists of roughly 410,000 distinct CDR3 sequences, 14% to 15% of them appearing once. The sample holds one count of this clonotype. These data also featured in a second study, about T cells in Graves' hyperthyroidism and ophthalmopathy. That source adds: Patients were excluded for uncontrolled infection, other autoimmune disease, pregnancy or lactation. HTBI primers drove first-round RT-PCR of the TCR CDR3.

The V call is TRBV30, the J call TRBJ2-1, with 13 nucleotides matching TRBD2. The starting material was peripheral blood mononuclear cells (PBMCs), obtained at new diagnosis, from a patient treated with antithyroid drugs. This clonotype originated in a woman in her 40s with Graves disease. The CDR3 sequence: CAWDRPLGLAGVRNEQFF. Here the CDR3 DNA reads TGTGCCTGGGATCGACCTCTCGGACTAGCGGGAGTAAGGAATGAGCAGTTCTTC.